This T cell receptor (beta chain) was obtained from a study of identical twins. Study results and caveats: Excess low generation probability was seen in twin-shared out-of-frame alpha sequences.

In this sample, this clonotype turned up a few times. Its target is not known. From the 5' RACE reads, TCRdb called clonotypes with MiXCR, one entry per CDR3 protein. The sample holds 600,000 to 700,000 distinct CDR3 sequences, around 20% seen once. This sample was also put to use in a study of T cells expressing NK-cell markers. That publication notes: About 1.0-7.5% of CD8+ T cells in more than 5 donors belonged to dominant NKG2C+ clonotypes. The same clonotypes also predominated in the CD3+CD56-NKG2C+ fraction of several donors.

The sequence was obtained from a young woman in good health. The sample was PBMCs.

The CDR3 DNA sequence: TGTGCCAGCAGCTTATCTCGGACTATGAACACAGATACGCAGTATTTT. Amino acids: CASSLSRTMNTDTQYF. The chain is built from TRBV11-2 and TRBJ2-3; the D gene is possibly TRBD2 (6 bases). With 2 bases removed from V and 2 bases from J, the gap between germline ends came to 14 bases. Germline CDR1 reads SGHAT; CDR2 reads FQNNGV. This CDR3 spans 16 amino acids.